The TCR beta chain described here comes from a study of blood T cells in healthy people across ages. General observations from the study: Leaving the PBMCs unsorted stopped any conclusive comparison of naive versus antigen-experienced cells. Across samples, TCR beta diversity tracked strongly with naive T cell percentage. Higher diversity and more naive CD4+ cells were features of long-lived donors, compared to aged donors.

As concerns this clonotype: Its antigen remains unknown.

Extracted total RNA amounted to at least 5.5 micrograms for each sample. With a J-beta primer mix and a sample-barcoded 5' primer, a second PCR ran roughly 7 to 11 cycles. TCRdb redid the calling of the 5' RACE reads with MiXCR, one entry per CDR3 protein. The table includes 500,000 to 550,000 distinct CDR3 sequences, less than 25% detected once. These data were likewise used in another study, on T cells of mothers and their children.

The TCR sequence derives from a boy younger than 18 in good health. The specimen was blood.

The CDR3 loop is CASSDRDSAKNIQYF. The CDR3 nucleotides are TGTGCCAGCAGCGATCGGGACAGTGCCAAAAACATTCAGTACTTC. V is TRBV7-9 and J is TRBJ2-4; 7 bases fit TRBD1. In germline, CDR1 is SEHNR, CDR2 FQNEAQ (reference sequence). This CDR3 contains 15 residues. Trimming removed 5 bases from V and 1 base from J; junction bases left unmatched: 5.